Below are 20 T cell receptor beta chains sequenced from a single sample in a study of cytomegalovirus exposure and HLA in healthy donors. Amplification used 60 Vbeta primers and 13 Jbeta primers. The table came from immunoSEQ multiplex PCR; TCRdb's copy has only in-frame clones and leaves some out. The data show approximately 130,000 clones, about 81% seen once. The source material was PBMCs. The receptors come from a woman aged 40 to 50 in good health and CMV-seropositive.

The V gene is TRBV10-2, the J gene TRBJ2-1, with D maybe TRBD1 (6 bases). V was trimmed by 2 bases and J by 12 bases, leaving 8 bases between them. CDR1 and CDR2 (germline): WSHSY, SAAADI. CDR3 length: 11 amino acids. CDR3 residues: CASSERGRQFF. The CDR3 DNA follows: TGCGCCAGCAGTGAGAGGGGGAGGCAGTTCTTC.

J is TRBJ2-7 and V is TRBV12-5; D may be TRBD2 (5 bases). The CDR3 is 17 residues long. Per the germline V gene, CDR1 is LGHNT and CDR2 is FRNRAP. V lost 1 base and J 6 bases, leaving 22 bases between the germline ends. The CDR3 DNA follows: TGTGCTAGTGGTTTGGGGGCTAAGGAGGACCTCACTGTCGAGCAGTACTTC. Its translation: CASGLGAKEDLTVEQYF.

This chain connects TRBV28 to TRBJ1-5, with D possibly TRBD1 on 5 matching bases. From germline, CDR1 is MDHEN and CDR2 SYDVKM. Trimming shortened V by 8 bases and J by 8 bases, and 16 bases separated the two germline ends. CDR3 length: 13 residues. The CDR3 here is CASRGYGTEPQHF. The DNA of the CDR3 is TGTGCCAGCCGGGGGTATGGCACGGAGCCCCAGCATTTT.

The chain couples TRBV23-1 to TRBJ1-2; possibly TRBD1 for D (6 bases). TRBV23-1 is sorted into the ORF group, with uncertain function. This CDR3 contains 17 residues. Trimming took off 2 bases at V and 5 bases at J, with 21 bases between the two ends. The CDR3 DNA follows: TGCGCCAGCAGTCAACCGAAGCAGACAGGTTCTGGGTATGGCTACACCTTC. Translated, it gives CASSQPKQTGSGYGYTF.

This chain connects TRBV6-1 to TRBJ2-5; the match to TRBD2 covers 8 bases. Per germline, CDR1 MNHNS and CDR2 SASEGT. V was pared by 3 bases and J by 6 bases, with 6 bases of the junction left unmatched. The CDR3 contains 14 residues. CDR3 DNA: TGTGCCAGCAGTGAGGACCGCGGGGGGCAGACCCAGTACTTC. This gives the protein CASSEDRGGQTQYF.

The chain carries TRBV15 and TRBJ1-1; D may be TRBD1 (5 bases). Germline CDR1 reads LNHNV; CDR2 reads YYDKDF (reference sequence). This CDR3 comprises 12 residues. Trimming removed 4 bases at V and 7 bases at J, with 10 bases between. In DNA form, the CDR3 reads TGTGCCACCAGCATGGGGCTCGGTGAAGCTTTCTTT. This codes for CATSMGLGEAFF.

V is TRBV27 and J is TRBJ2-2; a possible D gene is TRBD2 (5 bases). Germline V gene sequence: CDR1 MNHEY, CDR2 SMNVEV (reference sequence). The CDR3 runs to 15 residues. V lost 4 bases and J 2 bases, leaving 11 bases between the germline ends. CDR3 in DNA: TGTGCCAGCAGTTCGGGGAACCTTAACACCGGGGAGCTGTTTTTT. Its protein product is CASSSGNLNTGELFF.

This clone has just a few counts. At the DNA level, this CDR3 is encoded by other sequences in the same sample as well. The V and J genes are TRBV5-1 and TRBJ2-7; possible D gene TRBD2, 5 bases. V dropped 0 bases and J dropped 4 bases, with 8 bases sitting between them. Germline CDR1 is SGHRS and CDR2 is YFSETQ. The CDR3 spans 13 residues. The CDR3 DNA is TGCGCCAGCAGCTTGGTGTCGGGATACGAGCAGTACTTC. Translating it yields CASSLVSGYEQYF. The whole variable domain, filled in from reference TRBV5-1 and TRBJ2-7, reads KAGVTQTPRYLIKTRGQQVTLSCSPISGHRSVSWYQQTPGQGLQFLFEYFSETQRNKGNFPGRFSGRQFSNSRSEMNVSTLELGDSALYLCASSLVSGYEQYFGPGTRLTVT.

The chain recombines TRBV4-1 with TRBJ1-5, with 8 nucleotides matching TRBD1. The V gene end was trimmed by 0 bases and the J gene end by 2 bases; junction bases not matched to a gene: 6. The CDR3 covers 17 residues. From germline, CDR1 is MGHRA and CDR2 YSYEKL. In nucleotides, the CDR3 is TGCGCCAGCAGCCAAGATATCTCAGGGGGCGGCAATCAGCCCCAGCATTTT. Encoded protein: CASSQDISGGGNQPQHF.

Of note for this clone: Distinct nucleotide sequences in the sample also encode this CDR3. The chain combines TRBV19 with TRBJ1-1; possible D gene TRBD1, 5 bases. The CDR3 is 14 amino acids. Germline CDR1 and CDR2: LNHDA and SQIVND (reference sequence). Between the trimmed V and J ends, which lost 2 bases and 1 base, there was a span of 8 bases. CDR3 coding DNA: TGTGCCAGTAGTATAAGGGGTCAGAACACTGAAGCTTTCTTT. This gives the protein CASSIRGQNTEAFF.

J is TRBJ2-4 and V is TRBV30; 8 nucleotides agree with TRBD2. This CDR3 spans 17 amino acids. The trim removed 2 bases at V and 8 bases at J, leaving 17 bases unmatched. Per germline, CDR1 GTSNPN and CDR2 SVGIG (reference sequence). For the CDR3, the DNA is TGTGCCTGGAGTCCCGGGACTAGGGAAGGGCAAAGGGACATTCAGTACTTC. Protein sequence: CAWSPGTREGQRDIQYF.

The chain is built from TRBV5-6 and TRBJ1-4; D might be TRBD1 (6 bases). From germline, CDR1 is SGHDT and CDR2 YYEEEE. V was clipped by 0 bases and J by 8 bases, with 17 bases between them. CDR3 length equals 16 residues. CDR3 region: CASSLVDARGDEKLFF. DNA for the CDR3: TGTGCCAGCAGCTTGGTGGACGCCAGGGGTGACGAAAAACTGTTTTTT.

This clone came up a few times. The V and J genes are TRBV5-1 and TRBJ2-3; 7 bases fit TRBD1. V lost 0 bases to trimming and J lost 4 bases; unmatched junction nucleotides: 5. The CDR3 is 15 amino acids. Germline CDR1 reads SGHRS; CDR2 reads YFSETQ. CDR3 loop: CASSLGDSPADTQYF. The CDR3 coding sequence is TGCGCCAGCAGCTTGGGGGACAGTCCTGCAGATACGCAGTATTTT.

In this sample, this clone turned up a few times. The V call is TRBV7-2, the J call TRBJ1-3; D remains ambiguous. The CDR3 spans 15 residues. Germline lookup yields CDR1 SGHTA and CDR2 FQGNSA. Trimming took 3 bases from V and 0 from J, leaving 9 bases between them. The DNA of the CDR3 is TGTGCCAGCAGCTTCCCCCCCCTCTCTGGAAACACCATATATTTT. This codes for CASSFPPLSGNTIYF.

The CDR3 region has the DNA TGCAGCGCAACCACAGGGTTGGGCTACACCTTC. Amino acids: CSATTGLGYTF. The V and J genes are TRBV29-1 and TRBJ1-2; D is perhaps TRBD1 (6 bases). Germline CDR1 is SQVTM and CDR2 is ANQGSEA. There are 11 residues in the CDR3. V lost 7 bases, J lost 8 bases, and 14 bases lay in between.

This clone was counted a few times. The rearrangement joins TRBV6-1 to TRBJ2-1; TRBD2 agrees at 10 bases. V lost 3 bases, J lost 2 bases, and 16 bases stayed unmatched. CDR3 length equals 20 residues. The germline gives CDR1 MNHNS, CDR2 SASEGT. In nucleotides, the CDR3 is TGTGCCAGCAGTGACTACTTCAGCGGGAGGGCCAAACGGCCCTACAATGAGCAGTTCTTC. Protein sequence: CASSDYFSGRAKRPYNEQFF.

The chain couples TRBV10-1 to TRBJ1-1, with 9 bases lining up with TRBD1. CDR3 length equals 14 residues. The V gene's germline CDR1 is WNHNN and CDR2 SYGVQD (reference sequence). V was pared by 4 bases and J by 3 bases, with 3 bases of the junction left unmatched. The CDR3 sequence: CASSGRTGDTEAFF. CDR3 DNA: TGCGCCAGCAGTGGTCGGACAGGGGACACTGAAGCTTTCTTT.

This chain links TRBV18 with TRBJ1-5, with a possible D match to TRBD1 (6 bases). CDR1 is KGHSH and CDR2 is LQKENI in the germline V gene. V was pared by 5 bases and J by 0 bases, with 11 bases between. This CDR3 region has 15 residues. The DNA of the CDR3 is TGTGCCAGCTCAGGACAGCAAGATAGCAATCAGCCCCAGCATTTT. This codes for CASSGQQDSNQPQHF.

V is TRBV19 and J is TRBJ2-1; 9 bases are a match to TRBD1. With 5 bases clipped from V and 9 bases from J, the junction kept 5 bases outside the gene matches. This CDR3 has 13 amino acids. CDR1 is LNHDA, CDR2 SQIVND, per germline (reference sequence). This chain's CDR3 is CASSGTTGGEQFF. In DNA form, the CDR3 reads TGTGCCAGTAGTGGAACGACAGGGGGTGAGCAGTTCTTC.

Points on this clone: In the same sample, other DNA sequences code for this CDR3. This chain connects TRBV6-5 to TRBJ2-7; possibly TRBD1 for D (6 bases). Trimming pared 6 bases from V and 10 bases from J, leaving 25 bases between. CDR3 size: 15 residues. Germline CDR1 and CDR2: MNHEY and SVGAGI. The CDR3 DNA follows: TGTGCCAGCAGAGACCTACAGGGTTCTCATCGGGAACAGTACTTC. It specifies CASRDLQGSHREQYF.